The 32 T cell receptor beta chains below were found in one sample sequenced in a study of blood T cell repertoires in COVID-19 (dated by TCRdb to 2020 to 2021). Receptor libraries were prepared by the immunoSEQ multiplex PCR assay. TCRdb obtained this table from immuneACCESS and retained in-frame rearrangements with V and J assigned. These tables miss some clones; where compared with another copy, unresolved V genes account for less than half of the shortfall, and the remainder is unexplained. Recorded for this sample are about 100,000 clones; 91% of them occurred a single time. The top ten constitute 2.1% of the sample. Sequencing was done on a sample of peripheral blood. These receptors were taken from a man in his forties or fifties with active COVID-19.

Only one count was recorded for this clone. The genes are TRBV3-1 (or the pseudogene TRBV3-2) and TRBJ2-3; 10 bases are a match to TRBD2. The V and J ends lost 2 bases and 5 bases, in that order; junction bases with no gene match: 4. CDR1 is LGHDT, CDR2 YNNKEL, per germline (reference sequence). CDR3 size: 15 residues. The CDR3 DNA reads as TGTGCCAGCAGCCAAAGGGCTAGCGGGGGAGATACGCAGTATTTT. Translated: CASSQRASGGDTQYF.

This clone turned up a few times. The chain has TRBV11-2 and TRBJ2-2, with a possible D match to TRBD1 (6 bases). Germline assignment: CDR1 SGHAT and CDR2 FQNNGV. The CDR3 contains 15 residues. Trimming cost V 5 bases and J 4 bases, with 14 bases left between them. CDR3 DNA sequence: TGTGCCAGCAGCGCACAGGGAGTTGGCACCGGGGAGCTGTTTTTT. Translation: CASSAQGVGTGELFF.

The chain couples TRBV6-1 to TRBJ1-4; D remains unclear. Looked up from germline, CDR1 is MNHNS and CDR2 is SASEGT. Trimming cost V 0 bases and J 3 bases, with 5 bases left between them. The CDR3 has 14 amino acids. The CDR3 is CASSEASSNEKLFF. In nucleotides, the CDR3 is TGTGCCAGCAGTGAAGCATCATCTAATGAAAAACTGTTTTTT.

The chain uses TRBV14 and TRBJ1-6; D uncertain. The CDR3 sequence is 13 residues long. Trimming cost V 8 bases and J 8 bases, with 13 bases left between them. CDR1 and CDR2 (germline): SGHDN, FVKESK. CDR3 in DNA: TGTGCCAGCTCCTTTGCCGGTTATTCACCCCTCCACTTT. Residues: CASSFAGYSPLHF.

V is TRBV28 and J is TRBJ2-7, with 14 bases fitting TRBD2. J lost 8 bases, V lost 5 bases, and 11 bases had no gene match. Germline V gives CDR1 MDHEN, CDR2 SYDVKM. The CDR3 length is 16 residues. CDR3 residues: CASSSPGLAGAFKQYV. DNA of the CDR3: TGTGCCAGCAGTAGTCCGGGACTAGCGGGAGCTTTCAAGCAGTACGTC.

A single count supports this clone. The V call is TRBV19, the J call TRBJ2-1; 10 bases line up with TRBD2. Unmatched junction bases numbered 5, after V lost 4 bases and J lost 2 bases. The V gene's germline CDR1 is LNHDA and CDR2 SQIVND (reference sequence). This CDR3 has 16 amino acids. The CDR3 region is CASSTQSGRAYNEQFF. CDR3 coding DNA: TGTGCCAGTAGTACCCAAAGCGGGAGGGCCTACAATGAGCAGTTCTTC.

The rearrangement links TRBV7-9 to TRBJ2-5; 8 nucleotides match TRBD1. The CDR3 has 14 residues. Germline V gives CDR1 SEHNR, CDR2 FQNEAQ (reference sequence). The ends lost 1 base at V and 5 bases at J; junction bases unmatched: 3. CDR3 sequence: CASSLGQGYETQYF. The CDR3 nucleotides read TGTGCCAGCAGCTTAGGACAGGGGTATGAGACCCAGTACTTC.

This chain links TRBV6-5 with TRBJ1-1; no firm D call. This CDR3 region has 14 residues. V lost 5 bases and J 8 bases, leaving 18 bases between the germline ends. Germline V lookup: CDR1 MNHEY, CDR2 SVGAGI. Here the CDR3 DNA reads TGTGCCAGCAGTCCGCCCGGTCCGGAGCGAGAAGCTTTCTTT. This gives the protein CASSPPGPEREAFF.

The CDR3 DNA follows: TGTGCCAGCAGCTTAGACAGGTATTCCTACGAGCAGTACTTC. Translated: CASSLDRYSYEQYF. The chain uses TRBV5-4 and TRBJ2-7, with D perhaps matching TRBD1 (6 bases). Deletions cut 2 bases from V and 1 base from J, with 10 bases between. In germline, CDR1 is SGHNT, CDR2 YYREEE (reference sequence). CDR3 length: 14 residues.

In this sample, this clone turned up a few times. The chain recombines TRBV7-9 with TRBJ2-5, with a tentative D call TRBD2 (6 bases). The germline CDR1 and CDR2 sequences are SEHNR and FQNEAQ (reference sequence). Trimming shortened V by 3 bases and J by 4 bases, and 9 bases separated the two germline ends. CDR3 length equals 13 residues. The CDR3 DNA reads as TGTGCCAGCAGCTTTGGGACTGGAGAGACCCAGTACTTC. Protein sequence: CASSFGTGETQYF.

J is TRBJ1-1 and V is TRBV6-1; no clear D. From germline, CDR1 is MNHNS and CDR2 SASEGT. The CDR3 has 14 residues. Trimming shortened V by 3 bases and J by 4 bases, and 12 bases separated the two germline ends. The CDR3 coding sequence is TGTGCCAGCAGTGAGGGTCCGGAGGGCACTGAAGCTTTCTTT. It is translated as CASSEGPEGTEAFF.

The chain is built from TRBV7-9 and TRBJ2-3; 7 bases fit TRBD2. CDR1 is SEHNR and CDR2 is FQNEAQ in the germline V gene (reference sequence). The CDR3 is 15 amino acids. V lost 5 bases and J lost 1; bases outside the gene matches: 6. CDR3 protein: CASSLTSARTDTQYF. As DNA, the CDR3 is TGTGCCAGCAGCCTTACTAGCGCCCGCACAGATACGCAGTATTTT.

The chain carries TRBV30 and TRBJ2-7, with 7 bases fitting TRBD2. Germline values: CDR1 GTSNPN, CDR2 SVGIG (reference sequence). Germline trimming cut 2 bases from V and 3 bases from J; bases unmatched to any gene: 1. The CDR3 length is 12 residues. The CDR3 bases are TGTGCCTGGAGTCGGGGGGACTACGAGCAGTACGTC. Translated, it gives CAWSRGDYEQYV.

The chain combines TRBV6-5 with TRBJ1-2; the D gene is possibly TRBD1 (5 bases). This CDR3 contains 14 residues. Per the germline V gene, CDR1 is MNHEY and CDR2 is SVGAGI. Trimming removed 5 bases at V and 6 bases at J, with 16 bases between. CDR3 nucleotides: TGTGCCAGCAGTCCCCGCGGGGGAAGGAATGGCTACACCTTC. Protein product: CASSPRGGRNGYTF.

This chain uses TRBV14 with TRBJ2-1; D ambiguous. The V end was cut by 0 bases, the J end by 10 bases, with 10 bases between. Per germline, CDR1 SGHDN and CDR2 FVKESK. This CDR3 region has 13 residues. CDR3 sequence (DNA): TGTGCCAGCAGCCAAGATCTCGGTTTGGAGCAGTTCTTC. Protein: CASSQDLGLEQFF.

The table lists this clone with a few counts. V is TRBV7-2 and J is TRBJ1-1; no reliable D call. This CDR3 has 12 amino acids. In germline, CDR1 is SGHTA, CDR2 FQGNSA. The V gene lost 2 bases and the J gene lost 7 bases, with 8 bases spanning the gap. CDR3 in DNA: TGTGCCAGCAGCTTAAACAAGATTGAAGCTTTCTTT. It specifies CASSLNKIEAFF.

The chain links TRBV5-1 to TRBJ2-2; 9 nucleotides match TRBD1. The CDR3 extends over 15 amino acids. CDR1 and CDR2 from the germline V gene are SGHRS and YFSETQ. J gave up 5 bases and V 2 bases, and 4 bases lay outside the gene matches. The CDR3 bases are TGCGCCAGCAGCTTCGCCGGGACAGGGACCGGGGAGCTGTTTTTT. Protein sequence: CASSFAGTGTGELFF.

The chain combines TRBV5-1 with TRBJ2-7; the D is unclear. There are 13 residues in the CDR3. The germline V and J ends were trimmed by 1 base and 3 bases, with 8 bases remaining between them. Germline CDR1 reads SGHRS; CDR2 reads YFSETQ. In DNA, the CDR3 is TGCGCCAGCAGCTTGAGCGAATACTACGAGCAGTACTTC. Protein sequence: CASSLSEYYEQYF.

This clone was counted between two and nine times. This chain connects TRBV19 to TRBJ1-6; TRBD1 matches at 9 bases. Germline loops: CDR1 LNHDA, CDR2 SQIVND (reference sequence). The CDR3 consists of 14 residues. The junction had 4 bases not matched to a gene; V was cut back by 7 bases and J by 6 bases. The CDR3 nucleotides read TGTGCCAGTATGGGACAGGGTGCTAATTCACCCCTCCACTTT. Its translation: CASMGQGANSPLHF.

The chain carries TRBV4-1 and TRBJ2-2; 11 bases match TRBD2. The CDR3 runs 16 residues. Germline V gene data show CDR1 as MGHRA and CDR2 as YSYEKL. Trimming cost V 4 bases and J 5 bases; bases outside gene matches: 6. The CDR3 is CASSPLAGGSTGELFF. In DNA form, the CDR3 reads TGCGCCAGCAGCCCCTTAGCGGGAGGGAGTACCGGGGAGCTGTTTTTT.

The V call is TRBV9, the J call TRBJ2-1, with 8 bases fitting TRBD1. There are 13 residues in the CDR3. Germline V gene lookup returns CDR1 SGDLS and CDR2 YYNGEE. Trimming at V came to 4 bases and at J to 8 bases, leaving 5 bases not matched to a gene. The CDR3, as DNA: TGTGCCAGCAGCCTTCTGGGACAGGATGAGCAGTTCTTC. It yields the protein CASSLLGQDEQFF.

The chain employs TRBV29-1 and TRBJ1-2; D is unresolved. The CDR3 loop spans 11 amino acids. CDR1 SQVTM and CDR2 ANQGSEA come from the germline V gene. With 8 bases removed from V and 4 bases from J, the gap between germline ends came to 11 bases. The CDR3 bases are TGCAGCTCGAGTCACGGCTATGGCTACACCTTC. Protein product: CSSSHGYGYTF. Variable domain in full (rest from reference TRBV29-1 and TRBJ1-2): SAVISQKPSRDICQRGTSLTIQCQVDSQVTMMFWYRQQPGQSLTLIATANQGSEATYESGFVIDKFPISRPNLTFSTLTVSNMSPEDSSIYLCSSSHGYGYTFGSGTRLTVV.

V usage is TRBV5-1 and J usage is TRBJ2-1; no clear D gene. Germline values: CDR1 SGHRS, CDR2 YFSETQ. There are 12 residues in the CDR3. V gave up 3 bases and J gave up 8 bases, with 9 bases separating them. The CDR3 sequence is CASSYTLDEQFF. The DNA for the CDR3 is TGCGCCAGCAGCTACACTCTAGATGAGCAGTTCTTC.

The chain carries TRBV7-8 and TRBJ2-1; TRBD2 matches 11 bases. The CDR3 loop spans 18 amino acids. Germline CDR1 SGHVS, CDR2 FQNEAQ. The ends lost 5 bases at V and 4 bases at J; junction bases unmatched: 13. The CDR3 reads CASSPRRLAGFEYNEQFF. DNA of the CDR3: TGTGCCAGCAGCCCAAGGCGACTAGCGGGGTTCGAATACAATGAGCAGTTCTTC.

The genes are TRBV6-1 and TRBJ2-5; 9 nucleotides match TRBD2. The CDR3 covers 16 residues. Losses at the gene ends were 4 bases for V and 6 bases for J; bases not matched to a gene: 12. Germline V gives CDR1 MNHNS, CDR2 SASEGT. The CDR3 DNA reads TGTGCCAGCAGTGGACCGGGACTAGCATTAAGAAAGACCCAGTACTTC. It codes for CASSGPGLALRKTQYF.

The rearrangement uses TRBV5-1 and TRBJ2-5, with 7 bases lining up with TRBD2. The germline gives CDR1 SGHRS, CDR2 YFSETQ. The CDR3 consists of 15 residues. V trimming: 1 base; J trimming: 3 bases; junction bases outside the gene matches: 6. The DNA of the CDR3 is TGCGCCAGCAGCTTGTCGGGACGGGGGGAAGAGACCCAGTACTTC. This sequence encodes CASSLSGRGEETQYF.

This rearrangement joins TRBV24-1 to TRBJ2-2; possibly TRBD1 for D (5 bases). Trimming took off 1 base at V and 0 bases at J, with 14 bases between the two ends. This CDR3 has 18 amino acids. Germline V gene sequence: CDR1 KGHDR, CDR2 SFDVKD. The CDR3 loop is CATSDFPGRQTNTGELFF. CDR3 sequence (DNA): TGTGCCACCAGTGATTTTCCAGGGCGCCAAACGAACACCGGGGAGCTGTTTTTT.

The J gene is TRBJ2-2, the V gene TRBV3-1 (or the pseudogene TRBV3-2), with D perhaps TRBD1 (5 bases). There are 12 residues in the CDR3. Trimming removed 6 bases at V and 10 bases at J, with 12 bases between. Germline CDR1 reads LGHDT; CDR2 reads YNNKEL (reference sequence). The CDR3 sequence: CASSSTELELFF. As DNA, the CDR3 is TGTGCCAGCAGTTCGACAGAACTGGAGCTGTTTTTT.

The rearrangement links TRBV5-1 to TRBJ1-5; TRBD1 matches 8 bases. The CDR3 is made up of 14 amino acids. The germline V gene encodes CDR1 SGHRS and CDR2 YFSETQ. V dropped 2 bases and J dropped 6; count of bases not matched to a gene: 4. CDR3 bases: TGCGCCAGCAGCTTTGGACAGGGCACTCAGCCCCAGCATTTT. Protein: CASSFGQGTQPQHF.

The rearrangement links TRBV2 to TRBJ2-7; 8 bases map to TRBD1. Trimming cost V 8 bases and J 4 bases; bases outside gene matches: 13. This CDR3 is 15 amino acids long. Germline V lookup: CDR1 SNHLY, CDR2 FYNNEI. The CDR3 coding sequence is TGTGCCAGCGGGGGGCGGGACAGGCCTCCTTACGAGCAGTACTTC. It yields the protein CASGGRDRPPYEQYF.

This sequence joins TRBV27 and TRBJ2-1; TRBD2 matches at 14 bases. The CDR3 consists of 15 residues. After removal of 5 bases from V and 7 bases from J, the junction contained 4 bases not matched to a gene. The V gene's germline CDR1 is MNHEY and CDR2 SMNVEV (reference sequence). This CDR3 is CASSLGLAGVNEQFF. CDR3 nucleotides: TGTGCCAGCAGTCTGGGACTAGCGGGAGTGAATGAGCAGTTCTTC.

The J gene is TRBJ2-2, the V gene TRBV7-3; D unclear. The length of the CDR3 is 12 residues. The germline gives CDR1 SGHTA, CDR2 FQGTGA. Trimming took off 5 bases at V and 6 bases at J, with 7 bases between the two ends. This CDR3 is CASSQLSGELFF. As DNA, the CDR3 is TGTGCCAGCAGCCAACTATCCGGGGAGCTGTTTTTT.